The 14 T cell receptor beta chains below all came from one sample that was sequenced in a study of blood T cell repertoires in COVID-19 (dated by TCRdb to about 2020). Library method: the immunoSEQ multiplex PCR assay. TCRdb took over this immuneACCESS table, retaining in-frame rearrangements with V and J assigned. Such tables are incomplete; in checked studies, under half of the missing clones stem from an unresolved V gene, and the remainder is unexplained. For this sample the table gives some 31,000 clones, of which less than 95% were detected only once. Together, the top ten hold roughly 0.99% of the sample. The sample comprised peripheral blood. The receptors here all came from a man between 65 and 85 years old with active or convalescent COVID-19.

This chain links TRBV5-1 with TRBJ1-2, with D unclear. V shed 0 bases and J shed 7 bases, with 10 bases lying between them. The germline V gene has CDR1 SGHRS and CDR2 YFSETQ. The CDR3 is made up of 13 amino acids. This CDR3 is CASSLDGSAGYTF. CDR3 coding DNA: TGCGCCAGCAGCTTGGACGGGTCAGCTGGCTACACCTTC.

The chain recombines TRBV11-2 with TRBJ2-4; 9 nucleotides agree with TRBD2. V was clipped by 8 bases and J by 4 bases; unmatched bases: 9. Per the germline V gene, CDR1 is SGHAT and CDR2 is FQNNGV. This CDR3 has 15 amino acids. The CDR3 DNA is TGTGCCAGCCGATATGGGACTAGCCCGAAAAACATTCAGTACTTC. Translation: CASRYGTSPKNIQYF.

This clone appeared once. The gene calls are TRBV18 and TRBJ1-5; 8 nucleotides align to TRBD1. Trimming removed 3 bases from V and 7 bases from J; junction bases left unmatched: 2. There are 13 residues in the CDR3. Germline-derived CDR1 and CDR2 are KGHSH and LQKENI. The CDR3 DNA reads TGTGCCAGCTCACCGACAGGGGACCAGCCCCAGCATTTT. Its translation: CASSPTGDQPQHF.

This chain links TRBV29-1 with TRBJ1-2, with TRBD1 as a possible D gene (6 bases). Trimming removed 5 bases at V and 7 bases at J, with 23 bases between. CDR1 and CDR2 from the germline V gene are SQVTM and ANQGSEA. This CDR3 spans 15 amino acids. This CDR3 reads CSVSRWQGRWGGYTF. The CDR3 DNA is TGCAGCGTTTCAAGGTGGCAGGGGAGATGGGGTGGCTACACCTTC.

This clone has only a few counts. The chain employs TRBV30 and TRBJ1-3; 7 bases are a match to TRBD1. There are 13 residues in the CDR3. V lost 0 bases to trimming and J lost 4 bases; unmatched junction nucleotides: 0. In germline, CDR1 is GTSNPN, CDR2 SVGIG (reference sequence). CDR3: CAWSVQGGNTIYF. The CDR3 nucleotides are TGTGCCTGGAGTGTACAGGGGGGAAACACCATATATTTT.

In its sample, this clone was seen once. The chain uses TRBV14 and TRBJ2-1, with TRBD1 matching over 8 bases. The CDR3 contains 15 residues. From germline, CDR1 is SGHDN and CDR2 FVKESK. The trim removed 2 bases at V and 9 bases at J, leaving 9 bases unmatched. The CDR3 nucleotides read TGTGCCAGCAGCCAATTACAGGGGGAGGAAGGTGAGCAGTTCTTC. Translating it yields CASSQLQGEEGEQFF.

This chain uses TRBV19 with TRBJ1-3; 10 bases align to TRBD1. The ends lost 5 bases at V and 2 bases at J; junction bases unmatched: 3. Looked up from germline, CDR1 is LNHDA and CDR2 is SQIVND (reference sequence). The CDR3 has 15 residues. This CDR3 is CASSYGTGAGNTIYF. DNA of the CDR3: TGTGCCAGTAGTTACGGGACAGGGGCTGGAAACACCATATATTTT.

The V and J genes are TRBV2 and TRBJ2-2; 10 nucleotides align to TRBD2. Germline V gene lookup returns CDR1 SNHLY and CDR2 FYNNEI. The J segment lost 4 bases and the V segment lost 7 bases, leaving 9 bases of the junction unmatched. The CDR3 has 16 residues. The CDR3 DNA follows: TGTGCCAGCAAGCCTAGCGGGAGACATGGCACCGGGGAGCTGTTTTTT. Translated, it gives CASKPSGRHGTGELFF.

The genes are TRBV5-1 and TRBJ1-1; TRBD1 agrees at 7 bases. The CDR3 loop spans 14 amino acids. Per the germline V gene, CDR1 is SGHRS and CDR2 is YFSETQ. With V trimmed by 4 bases and J by 1 base, 4 bases remained unmatched. The chain's CDR3 is CASSTGQPNTEAFF. The CDR3 nucleotides are TGCGCCAGCAGCACGGGACAGCCGAACACTGAAGCTTTCTTT.

V is TRBV5-4 and J is TRBJ1-1; D is ambiguous. Germline V lookup: CDR1 SGHNT, CDR2 YYREEE (reference sequence). This CDR3 has 15 residues. V was cut by 4 bases and J by 4 bases, with 17 bases left in between. CDR3 DNA sequence: TGTGCCAGCAGCAGTCCAAAAGACATTGGCACTGAAGCTTTCTTT. It encodes CASSSPKDIGTEAFF.

The genes are TRBV11-2 and TRBJ2-7; the match to TRBD1 covers 8 bases. This CDR3 region has 13 residues. Looked up from germline, CDR1 is SGHAT and CDR2 is FQNNGV. V shed 4 bases and J 4 bases; nucleotides not matched to a gene: 3. The CDR3, as DNA: TGTGCCAGCAGCTCGACAGGGGTTTACGAGCAGTACTTC. Translation gives CASSSTGVYEQYF.

This chain links TRBV14 with TRBJ2-3, with TRBD2 matching 12 bases. The junction had 11 bases not matched to a gene; V was cut back by 0 bases and J by 4 bases. This CDR3 comprises 19 residues. CDR1 is SGHDN and CDR2 is FVKESK in the germline V gene. The CDR3 region has the DNA TGTGCCAGCAGCCAAGATGGTCCGCTAGCGGGAGGGCACGCAGATACGCAGTATTTT. Encoded protein: CASSQDGPLAGGHADTQYF.

CDR3 in DNA: TGTGCCATCAGGCCACAGGGCACCGGGGAGCTGTTTTTT. This encodes CAIRPQGTGELFF. The chain combines TRBV10-3 with TRBJ2-2; the D gene is possibly TRBD1 (6 bases). V lost 6 bases, J lost 4 bases, and 9 bases lay in between. Germline V lookup: CDR1 ENHRY, CDR2 SYGVKD. The CDR3 runs 13 residues.

The chain uses TRBV18 and TRBJ2-3; D not resolved. V was pared by 1 base and J by 2 bases, with 7 bases between. Looked up from germline, CDR1 is KGHSH and CDR2 is LQKENI. This CDR3 comprises 14 residues. The CDR3 sequence: CASSPLATTDTQYF. CDR3 bases: TGTGCCAGCTCACCACTAGCTACCACAGATACGCAGTATTTT.